These 29 T cell receptor beta chains came from one sample sequenced in a study of CD8+CD57+ T cells in acquired aplastic anemia. TCR beta VDJ and CDR3 profiling used genomic DNA as template. Using its own MiXCR run on the reads, TCRdb lists one record per CDR3 protein. The sample includes hundreds of thousands of distinct CDR3 sequences, around 45% of them seen just once. By flow cytometry, patients selected for sequencing had shown an expansion of CD8+CD57+ cells. Material for sequencing was sorted CD4+, CD8+, or CD8+CD57+ T cells (not recorded which) from PBMCs. These receptors were obtained from a human donor with aplastic anemia.

The table lists this clonotype with many counts. The chain has TRBV15 and TRBJ2-7; D may be TRBD1 or TRBD2 (6 bases each). V was shortened by 0 bases and J by 7 bases, with 13 bases between the two germline ends. Germline V gene data show CDR1 as LNHNV and CDR2 as YYDKDF (reference sequence). The CDR3 loop spans 14 amino acids. In DNA form, the CDR3 reads TGTGCCACCAGCAGAGATTTAAGGGGGAGGGAGCAGTACTTC. Translating it yields CATSRDLRGREQYF.

Points on this clonotype: A junction end diverges from the germline sequence, so it may reflect a read error. The rearrangement joins TRBV7-9 to TRBJ2-1; no clear D gene. From germline, CDR1 is SEHNR and CDR2 FQNEAQ (reference sequence). This CDR3 has 15 residues. In DNA, the CDR3 is TGTGTCAGCAGCTTATTGGCCTACCCCTACAATGAGCAGTTCTTC. Amino acids: CVSSLLAYPYNEQFF.

Comment on this clonotype: This may arise from a read error, as a much more abundant clone is one base away. The chain employs TRBV27 and TRBJ1-1; D is undetermined. The CDR3 runs 11 residues. Germline lookup yields CDR1 MNHEY and CDR2 SMNVEV (reference sequence). Written as DNA, the CDR3 is TGTGCCAACAGTAACTCAGGCTCAGCTTTCTTT. It translates to CANSNSGSAFF.

DNA of the CDR3: TGCAGTGCTAGAGCGGGTCTAGCGGGTACAGAGACCCAGTACTTC. As protein: CSARAGLAGTETQYF. This rearrangement joins TRBV20-1 to TRBJ2-5; 8 bases align to TRBD2. V trimming: 1 base; J trimming: 4 bases; junction bases outside the gene matches: 8. The CDR3 sequence is 15 residues long. CDR1 and CDR2 from the germline V gene are DFQATT and SNEGSKA (reference sequence).

The V gene is TRBV29-1, the J gene TRBJ1-2; the D gene is possibly TRBD1 (5 bases). The CDR3 consists of 13 residues. In germline, CDR1 is SQVTM, CDR2 ANQGSEA. The ends were cut back, 3 bases at V and 4 bases at J, with 12 bases in the middle. CDR3 nucleotide sequence: TGCAGCGTTGAGGAGGGGCCCTTCTATGGCTACACCTTC. It yields the protein CSVEEGPFYGYTF.

The sample holds many counts of this clonotype. The gene calls are TRBV9 and TRBJ1-2, with D perhaps matching TRBD1 (5 bases). V dropped 2 bases and J dropped 5 bases, with 13 bases sitting between them. The CDR3 loop spans 14 amino acids. Germline CDR1 and CDR2: SGDLS and YYNGEE. CDR3 loop: CASSVDDSFYGYTF. The CDR3 bases are TGTGCCAGCAGCGTTGATGACAGTTTTTATGGCTACACCTTC. The variable domain in full, completed from reference TRBV9 and TRBJ1-2, reads DSGVTQTPKHLITATGQRVTLRCSPRSGDLSVYWYQQSLDQGLQFLIQYYNGEERAKGNILERFSAQQFPDLHSELNLSSLELGDSALYFCASSVDDSFYGYTFGSGTRLTVV.

The chain is built from TRBV10-3 and TRBJ1-2, with D uncertain. Germline-derived CDR1 and CDR2 are ENHRY and SYGVKD. Trimming stripped 10 bases from V and 6 bases from J, with 18 bases between. This CDR3 has 13 amino acids. The DNA of the CDR3 is TGTGCCAGCAGCCCAGATTCCGGGGATGGCTACACCTTC. It specifies CASSPDSGDGYTF.

This CDR3 is CASRGERETQYF. CDR3 bases: TGTGCCAGCAGGGGGGAAAGGGAGACCCAGTACTTC. The V and J genes are TRBV2 and TRBJ2-5; perhaps D is TRBD1 or TRBD2 (5 bases each). The CDR3 spans 12 residues. Germline V gives CDR1 SNHLY, CDR2 FYNNEI. V was cut by 6 bases and J by 5 bases, with 10 bases left in between.

This clonotype was seen just once. The junction departs from germline at one end; a sequencing error may be responsible. This rearrangement joins TRBV19 to TRBJ2-5, with 11 bases fitting TRBD2. Germline CDR1 and CDR2: LNHDA and SQIVND (reference sequence). The CDR3 is 15 amino acids. DNA of the CDR3: TGTGCCGGTAGTGCTAGCGGGGGGAAACTTTGGACCCAGTACTTC. Translated: CAGSASGGKLWTQYF. The variable domain in full, with the rest retrieved from reference TRBV19 and TRBJ2-5, is DGGITQSPKYLFRKEGQNVTLSCEQNLNHDAMYWYRQDPGQGLRLIYYSQIVNDFQKGDIAEGYSVSREKKESFPLTVTSAQKNPTAFYLCAGSASGGKLWTQYFGPGTRLLVL.

This clonotype has a count of ten or more. The chain employs TRBV10-2 and TRBJ2-1; D may be TRBD1 (6 bases). The V gene's germline CDR1 is WSHSY and CDR2 SAAADI. The germline V and J ends were trimmed by 6 bases and 6 bases, with 18 bases remaining between them. This CDR3 has 15 residues. In nucleotides, the CDR3 is TGCGCCAGCAGCAGGGACACTTCGACGGGCAATGAGCAGTTCTTC. As protein: CASSRDTSTGNEQFF.

The chain uses TRBV7-6 and TRBJ2-5; 8 nucleotides line up with TRBD2. The germline V gene encodes CDR1 SGHVS and CDR2 FNYEAQ. The CDR3 loop spans 14 amino acids. The V and J ends lost 5 bases and 2 bases, in that order; junction bases with no gene match: 4. CDR3 in DNA: TGTGCCAGCAGCCGGGCGGGGGGACAAGAGACCCAGTACTTC. Encoded protein: CASSRAGGQETQYF.

The J gene is TRBJ2-2, the V gene TRBV19, with TRBD1 matching 8 bases. CDR1 LNHDA and CDR2 SQIVND come from the germline V gene (reference sequence). The CDR3 sequence is 16 residues long. With 5 bases clipped from V and 1 base from J, the junction kept 6 bases outside the gene matches. CDR3 DNA sequence: TGTGCCAGTAGTGACAGGGGCCCGATGAACACCGGGGAGCTGTTTTTT. It yields the protein CASSDRGPMNTGELFF.

J is TRBJ2-4 and V is TRBV15, with D tentatively TRBD1 or TRBD2 (6 bases each). Trimming stripped 0 bases from V and 8 bases from J, with 23 bases between. The V gene's germline CDR1 is LNHNV and CDR2 YYDKDF (reference sequence). This CDR3 contains 18 residues. Here the CDR3 reads CATSRDRATGGVEDIQYF. The CDR3 coding sequence is TGTGCCACCAGCAGAGATCGGGCGACAGGCGGGGTTGAGGACATTCAGTACTTC.

Comments on this clonotype: One end of the junction varies from germline; a read error may be responsible. The genes are TRBV2 and TRBJ2-7; TRBD1 is a possible D gene (6 bases). Germline assignment: CDR1 SNHLY and CDR2 FYNNEI. This CDR3 region has 16 residues. CDR3 sequence: CASSESTPTGSYEQYF. CDR3 coding DNA: TGTGCCAGTAGTGAAAGCACGCCGACAGGCTCCTACGAGCAGTACTTC.

The rearrangement joins TRBV19 to TRBJ1-2, with 7 bases aligning to TRBD1. CDR3 length equals 13 residues. CDR1 is LNHDA and CDR2 is SQIVND in the germline V gene (reference sequence). The ends lost 7 bases at V and 8 bases at J; junction bases unmatched: 10. Here the CDR3 reads CASTGRDSGGYTF. DNA of the CDR3: TGTGCCAGTACCGGAAGGGACAGTGGCGGCTACACCTTC.

J is TRBJ1-6 and V is TRBV7-9; D perhaps matches TRBD1 (5 bases). V was trimmed by 2 bases and J by 13 bases, leaving 12 bases between them. The germline gives CDR1 SEHNR, CDR2 FQNEAQ (reference sequence). This CDR3 comprises 13 residues. CDR3 loop: CASSLNQGGPLHF. CDR3 bases: TGTGCCAGCAGCTTAAATCAGGGCGGCCCCCTCCACTTT.

As concerns this clonotype: This may be a read error: a much more frequent sequence differs by one nucleotide. V gene TRBV5-6 combines with J gene TRBJ2-7, with 10 bases that match TRBD2. The CDR3 spans 14 residues. CDR1 and CDR2 (germline): SGHDT, YYEEEE. The CDR3 DNA reads TGTGCCAGCAGCCACAGCGGGGGGGCCTACGGGCAGTACTTC. Translation gives CASSHSGGAYGQYF.

The chain couples TRBV14 to TRBJ1-2; 9 bases map to TRBD1. The CDR3 spans 18 residues. Germline V gene data show CDR1 as SGHDN and CDR2 as FVKESK. J gave up 2 bases and V 3 bases, and 13 bases lay outside the gene matches. CDR3 sequence: CASSQFISGTGFNYGYTF. CDR3 bases: TGTGCCAGCAGCCAGTTCATTTCGGGGACAGGGTTCAACTATGGCTACACCTTC.

This clonotype was detected only a few times. The rearrangement uses TRBV3-1 and TRBJ1-3; a weak D match, TRBD1 (5 bases). Germline values: CDR1 LGHDT, CDR2 YNNKEL (reference sequence). The CDR3 is 15 amino acids. V shed 0 bases and J shed 1 base, with 7 bases lying between them. The CDR3 sequence: CASSQEQESGNTIYF. CDR3 nucleotides: TGTGCCAGCAGCCAAGAACAGGAATCTGGAAACACCATATATTTT. Supplemented by reference TRBV3-1 and TRBJ1-3, the full variable domain reads DTAVSQTPKYLVTQMGNDKSIKCEQNLGHDTMYWYKQDSKKFLKIMFSYNNKELIINETVPNRFSPKSPDKAHLNLHINSLELGDSAVYFCASSQEQESGNTIYFGEGSWLTVV.

The V and J genes are TRBV19 and TRBJ2-7; TRBD1 is a possible D gene (5 bases). Trimming took off 3 bases at V and 5 bases at J, with 14 bases between the two ends. The CDR3 loop spans 14 amino acids. The V gene's germline CDR1 is LNHDA and CDR2 SQIVND (reference sequence). The CDR3: CASSIAQGGNEQYF. CDR3 bases: TGTGCCAGTAGTATCGCTCAGGGTGGGAACGAGCAGTACTTC.

The chain is built from TRBV20-1 and TRBJ2-7, with 7 bases fitting TRBD1. CDR3 length equals 12 residues. V was pared by 2 bases and J by 5 bases, with 3 bases of the junction left unmatched. Germline lookup yields CDR1 DFQATT and CDR2 SNEGSKA (reference sequence). The CDR3 here is CSARPGGNEQYF. CDR3 bases: TGCAGTGCTAGACCAGGGGGAAACGAGCAGTACTTC.

The sample holds many counts of this clonotype. V usage is TRBV9 and J usage is TRBJ1-4, with D perhaps TRBD1 (6 bases). CDR1 and CDR2 (germline): SGDLS, YYNGEE. V lost 0 bases and J 7 bases, leaving 13 bases between the germline ends. CDR3 length: 15 residues. CDR3 coding DNA: TGTGCCAGCAGCGTAGCCCCAGGGGTAAGTGAAAAACTGTTTTTT. Translation gives CASSVAPGVSEKLFF.

Comments on this clonotype: A read error may account for a junction end that differs from germline. The chain combines TRBV10-3 with TRBJ2-2; a weak D match, TRBD1 (5 bases). CDR1 ENHRY and CDR2 SYGVKD come from the germline V gene. The CDR3 covers 14 residues. CDR3: CASSDSDSTGELFF. CDR3 in DNA: TGTGCCAGCAGTGACTCCGACAGCACCGGGGAGCTGTTTTTT.

This clonotype was counted a few times. The V call is TRBV27, the J call TRBJ2-7; 7 nucleotides align to TRBD2. Germline CDR1 and CDR2: MNHEY and SMNVEV (reference sequence). The CDR3 is made up of 14 amino acids. V was pared by 5 bases and J by 3 bases, with 7 bases of the junction left unmatched. Written as DNA, the CDR3 is TGTGCCAGCAGTGGCGGGACTACCCACTACGAGCAGTACTTC. It codes for CASSGGTTHYEQYF.

The chain recombines TRBV6-5 with TRBJ2-5; 7 nucleotides align to TRBD1. Germline V gives CDR1 MNHEY, CDR2 SVGAGI. V lost 5 bases to trimming and J lost 5 bases; unmatched junction nucleotides: 5. This CDR3 contains 13 residues. The CDR3 region has the DNA TGTGCCAGCAGTGGCAGGGGGATGGAGACCCAGTACTTC. Its protein is CASSGRGMETQYF.

The chain joins TRBV12-3 or TRBV12-4 to TRBJ2-1; TRBD2 agrees at 14 bases. V lost 6 bases, J lost 9 bases, and 4 bases stayed unmatched. The CDR3 sequence is 14 residues long. Here the CDR3 DNA reads TGTGCCAGCAGCGGGACTAGCGGGGGTAGTGAGCAGTTCTTC. It encodes CASSGTSGGSEQFF.

The gene calls are TRBV19 and TRBJ2-7; 14 positions agree with TRBD2. The ends lost 7 bases at V and 5 bases at J; junction bases unmatched: 7. This CDR3 has 15 amino acids. CDR1 is LNHDA and CDR2 is SQIVND in the germline V gene (reference sequence). For the CDR3, the DNA is TGTGCCAGTATACCCCTGGGACTAGCGGGAGACGAGCAGTACTTC. As protein: CASIPLGLAGDEQYF.

The sample holds many counts of this clonotype. The junction shows a germline mismatch at one end, possibly a read error. The V call is TRBV5-5, the J call TRBJ2-1; unclear D gene. Germline loops: CDR1 SGHKS, CDR2 YYEKEE (reference sequence). The length of the CDR3 is 12 residues. The DNA for the CDR3 is TGTGCCAGCAGCCCCTCCGACAATGAGCAGTTCTTC. Translation gives CASSPSDNEQFF. The variable domain in full, with the rest retrieved from reference TRBV5-5 and TRBJ2-1, is DAGVTQSPTHLIKTRGQQVTLRCSPISGHKSVSWYQQVLGQGPQFIFQYYEKEERGRGNFPDRFSARQFPNYSSELNVNALLLGDSALYLCASSPSDNEQFFGPGTRLTVL.

This chain uses TRBV15 with TRBJ1-1; unclear D gene. Looked up from germline, CDR1 is LNHNV and CDR2 is YYDKDF (reference sequence). The CDR3 has 14 amino acids. The V and J ends lost 6 bases and 1 base respectively, with 12 bases between them. The CDR3 region is CATRIGPANTEAFF. DNA for the CDR3: TGTGCCACCAGGATAGGGCCAGCGAACACTGAAGCTTTCTTT.